This TCR beta chain stems from a study of vaccination effects on CD4 cells after COVID-19. Some clones are missing from TCRdb's copy, which holds only in-frame ones; the method was immunoSEQ multiplex PCR. The table includes roughly 20,000 clones, 70% to 80% detected once. Trimming removed 8 bases at V and 1 base at J, with 17 bases between. Germline lookup yields CDR1 LNHDA and CDR2 SQIVND (reference sequence). CDR3 length equals 15 residues. Expansion of antigen-specific CD4+ T cells with viral peptide pools was carried out by the ViraFEST assay before sequencing. Culture proceeded for approximately 9 days, and CD4+ T cells were then isolated. In its sample, this clone was seen a few times. What it recognizes is unknown.

The TCR comes from a human donor who received a COVID-19 vaccine. The chain joins TRBV19 to TRBJ1-2; possibly TRBD1 for D (5 bases). Sequencing used CD4+ T cells from PBMCs cultured with HCoV-229E spike peptides, obtained before COVID-19 vaccination. Written as DNA, the CDR3 is TGTGCCAGTGGAGATTTAACGAGGGGTAACTATGGCTACACCTTC. It specifies CASGDLTRGNYGYTF.